The rows below give T cell receptor beta chains drawn from one sample of a study of blood T cell repertoires in COVID-19. TCRdb's table, derived via immunoSEQ multiplex PCR, lists solely in-frame clones and lacks some. Of some 53,000 clones in the sample, less than 95% are singletons; the top ten hold 2.5% to 3.5%. Sequenced sample: peripheral blood. The receptor source for this set is a human donor in a cohort sampled during active COVID-19. Both conserved end residues are part of each CDR3. A D gene is named only where the DNA matches it firmly. Expanded clones are given a class, and other clones once, few, many or no size at all.

abundance: -
d_gene: -
j_gene: TRBJ1-1
v_gene: TRBV4-1
CDR3nt: TGCGCCAGCAGCCAAGAGACAGTCGGGAACACTGAAGCTTTCTTT
CDR3aa: CASSQETVGNTEAFF

abundance: -
d_gene: TRBD1
j_gene: TRBJ2-1
v_gene: TRBV5-1
CDR3nt: TGCGCCAGCAGCTTGGCCCTACCGGGACAGGGAGGTCATGAGCAGTTCTTC
CDR3aa: CASSLALPGQGGHEQFF

abundance: -
d_gene: TRBD2
j_gene: TRBJ2-2
v_gene: TRBV6-5
CDR3nt: TGTGCCAGCGGCTATAGCGGGAGCATCACCGGGGAGCTGTTTTTT
CDR3aa: CASGYSGSITGELFF

abundance: once
d_gene: -
j_gene: TRBJ2-1
v_gene: TRBV27
CDR3nt: TGTGCCAGCAGTTTATCGCGGGACCCCTACAATGAGCAGTTCTTC
CDR3aa: CASSLSRDPYNEQFF

abundance: once
d_gene: TRBD1
j_gene: TRBJ1-1
v_gene: TRBV25-1
CDR3nt: TGTGCCAGCAGTCAAACGGGACAGTTTGAAGCTTTCTTT
CDR3aa: CASSQTGQFEAFF

abundance: -
d_gene: -
j_gene: TRBJ2-3
v_gene: TRBV20-1
CDR3nt: TGCAGTGCCGCTATGGATACGCAGTATTTT
CDR3aa: CSAAMDTQYF

abundance: -
d_gene: -
j_gene: TRBJ1-1
v_gene: TRBV2
CDR3nt: TGTGCCAGCAGCGGGCCCCCAGGGTTCACTGAAGCTTTCTTT
CDR3aa: CASSGPPGFTEAFF

abundance: -
d_gene: TRBD2
j_gene: TRBJ2-1
v_gene: TRBV5-6
CDR3nt: TGTGCCAGCAGCTTGGTACTAGCGGGAGGCTCCTACAATGAGCAGTTCTTC
CDR3aa: CASSLVLAGGSYNEQFF

abundance: -
d_gene: -
j_gene: TRBJ1-1
v_gene: TRBV5-4
CDR3nt: TGTGCCAGCAGCTTACCCGGGGGGGGCGCGCGCCGGACTGAAGCTTTCTTT
CDR3aa: CASSLPGGGARRTEAFF

abundance: -
d_gene: TRBD1
j_gene: TRBJ1-2
v_gene: TRBV4-2
CDR3nt: TGTGCCAGCAGCCAAGCCCCAGGGGGTCCCTATGGCTACACCTTC
CDR3aa: CASSQAPGGPYGYTF

abundance: -
d_gene: -
j_gene: TRBJ1-1
v_gene: TRBV25-1
CDR3nt: TGTGCCAGCAGTGAATGGGGAGGCCCAGCGAGTGAAGCTTTCTTT
CDR3aa: CASSEWGGPASEAFF

abundance: -
d_gene: -
j_gene: TRBJ1-5
v_gene: TRBV20-1
CDR3nt: TGCAGTGCTAGTGTCCCAGGGCTGAATCAGCCCCAGCATTTT
CDR3aa: CSASVPGLNQPQHF

abundance: -
d_gene: TRBD1
j_gene: TRBJ2-1
v_gene: TRBV7-9
CDR3nt: TGTGCCAGCAGCCCGCCGGGACAGGGGATGTGGCAGTTCTTC
CDR3aa: CASSPPGQGMWQFF

abundance: -
d_gene: TRBD2
j_gene: TRBJ2-1
v_gene: TRBV5-1
CDR3nt: TGCGCCAGCAGCTCGATGACTAGCGGGAGTGACCATGAGCAGTTCTTC
CDR3aa: CASSSMTSGSDHEQFF

abundance: few
d_gene: TRBD1
j_gene: TRBJ1-5
v_gene: TRBV2
CDR3nt: TGTGCCAGCGGGACAGGCAATCAGCCCCAGCATTTT
CDR3aa: CASGTGNQPQHF

abundance: once
d_gene: -
j_gene: TRBJ1-5
v_gene: TRBV11-2
CDR3nt: TGTGCCAGCAGCTACGACAGTAGCAATCAGCCCCAGCATTTT
CDR3aa: CASSYDSSNQPQHF

abundance: -
d_gene: TRBD1
j_gene: TRBJ1-6
v_gene: TRBV28
CDR3nt: TGTGCCAGCAGTCCTCGACAGGGGGAGCAGTCACCCCTCCACTTT
CDR3aa: CASSPRQGEQSPLHF

abundance: -
d_gene: -
j_gene: TRBJ2-1
v_gene: TRBV10-3
CDR3nt: TGTGCCATCAGTGCCCAGGGACTTGCGAACAATGAGCAGTTCTTC
CDR3aa: CAISAQGLANNEQFF

abundance: -
d_gene: -
j_gene: TRBJ2-1
v_gene: TRBV9
CDR3nt: TGTGCCAGCACGTCGATCAGAAACAATGAGCAGTTCTTC
CDR3aa: CASTSIRNNEQFF

abundance: -
d_gene: -
j_gene: TRBJ2-4
v_gene: TRBV11-2
CDR3nt: TGTGCCAGCAGCTACCAACATGGAGCCAAAAACATTCAGTACTTC
CDR3aa: CASSYQHGAKNIQYF

abundance: -
d_gene: TRBD2
j_gene: TRBJ2-5
v_gene: TRBV11-2
CDR3nt: TGTGCCAGCAGCTTAATTCCTGGACTAGCGGGAGGGCAAGAGACCCAGTACTTC
CDR3aa: CASSLIPGLAGGQETQYF

abundance: -
d_gene: -
j_gene: TRBJ2-3
v_gene: TRBV6-1
CDR3nt: TGTGCCAGCAGTGAGATGGAAGGGGGCACAGATACGCAGTATTTT
CDR3aa: CASSEMEGGTDTQYF

abundance: -
d_gene: -
j_gene: TRBJ2-3
v_gene: TRBV18
CDR3nt: TGTGCCAGCTCACAGGACAGCCCCACAGATACGCAGTATTTT
CDR3aa: CASSQDSPTDTQYF

abundance: once
d_gene: TRBD2
j_gene: TRBJ2-1
v_gene: TRBV5-1
CDR3nt: TGCGCCAGCAGCTATGGACTAGCGGGCAACGAGCAGTTCTTC
CDR3aa: CASSYGLAGNEQFF

abundance: -
d_gene: TRBD1
j_gene: TRBJ2-1
v_gene: TRBV6-5
CDR3nt: TGTGCCAGCAGGAGTACAGGGGATGAGCAGTTCTTC
CDR3aa: CASRSTGDEQFF

abundance: few
d_gene: -
j_gene: TRBJ2-7
v_gene: TRBV30
CDR3nt: TGTGCCTGGAGGGGAGGGGGGAACGAGCAGTACTTC
CDR3aa: CAWRGGGNEQYF

abundance: -
d_gene: -
j_gene: TRBJ2-2
v_gene: TRBV3-1/TRBV3-2
CDR3nt: TGTGCCAGCAGCCAGTTCGAGTCCGGGGAGCTGTTTTTT
CDR3aa: CASSQFESGELFF

abundance: -
d_gene: TRBD2
j_gene: TRBJ2-1
v_gene: TRBV9
CDR3nt: TGTGCCAGCAGCGCCCAGACTAGCGGGGCCCCGAATGAGCAGTTCTTC
CDR3aa: CASSAQTSGAPNEQFF

abundance: -
d_gene: TRBD1
j_gene: TRBJ2-7
v_gene: TRBV24-1
CDR3nt: TGTGCCACCAGTGATCAGACAGGGGGCTACGAGCAGTACTTC
CDR3aa: CATSDQTGGYEQYF

abundance: -
d_gene: -
j_gene: TRBJ2-6
v_gene: TRBV7-8
CDR3nt: TGTGCCAGCAGCCCACTGCGGGGGCGCAAACCTGGGGCCAACGTCCTGACTTTC
CDR3aa: CASSPLRGRKPGANVLTF

abundance: -
d_gene: -
j_gene: TRBJ1-1
v_gene: TRBV5-4
CDR3nt: TGTGCCAGCAGCCTCGGACTTGAATCGGCTTTCTTT
CDR3aa: CASSLGLESAFF

abundance: -
d_gene: -
j_gene: TRBJ2-7
v_gene: TRBV28
CDR3nt: TGTGCCAGCACGCAGGGCGACTCCTACGAGCAGTACTTC
CDR3aa: CASTQGDSYEQYF

abundance: -
d_gene: -
j_gene: TRBJ2-3
v_gene: TRBV19
CDR3nt: TGTGCCAGTAGCCTCCTAGCGAGTAGCACAGATACGCAGTATTTT
CDR3aa: CASSLLASSTDTQYF

abundance: -
d_gene: -
j_gene: TRBJ2-3
v_gene: TRBV5-1
CDR3nt: TGCGCCAGCAGAGTAGACGGGGACACAGATACGCAGTATTTT
CDR3aa: CASRVDGDTDTQYF

abundance: -
d_gene: -
j_gene: TRBJ1-5
v_gene: TRBV6-4
CDR3nt: TGTGCCAGCAGTGACAGGGGGCAGCCCCAGCATTTT
CDR3aa: CASSDRGQPQHF

abundance: -
d_gene: -
j_gene: TRBJ1-2
v_gene: TRBV14
CDR3nt: TGTGCCAGCAGCCAAGTTCTAGGGGGAGGCTACACCTTC
CDR3aa: CASSQVLGGGYTF

abundance: -
d_gene: -
j_gene: TRBJ1-2
v_gene: TRBV2
CDR3nt: TGTGCCAGCAGGGCACAGGGTTATGGCTACACCTTC
CDR3aa: CASRAQGYGYTF

abundance: -
d_gene: -
j_gene: TRBJ2-7
v_gene: TRBV12-1
CDR3nt: TGTGCCACCCGAGGGTCTAGATTGAGCTCCTACGAGCAGTACTTC
CDR3aa: CATRGSRLSSYEQYF

abundance: -
d_gene: -
j_gene: TRBJ1-1
v_gene: TRBV28
CDR3nt: TGTGCCAGCAGACCGCGGGACGGAACGAACACTGAAGCTTTCTTT
CDR3aa: CASRPRDGTNTEAFF

abundance: once
d_gene: -
j_gene: TRBJ2-5
v_gene: TRBV3-1/TRBV3-2
CDR3nt: TGTGCCAGCAGCTTCCGGGACTCAGGGTTTGGAGAGACCCAGTACTTC
CDR3aa: CASSFRDSGFGETQYF

abundance: -
d_gene: -
j_gene: TRBJ2-3
v_gene: TRBV4-1
CDR3nt: TGCGCCAGCAGCCAAGATCGGCTAGCGCACACAGATACGCAGTATTTT
CDR3aa: CASSQDRLAHTDTQYF

abundance: -
d_gene: -
j_gene: TRBJ2-3
v_gene: TRBV21-1
CDR3nt: TGTGCCAGCAGCAAAGGTGAGGACAGGCATTACACAGATACGCAGTATTTT
CDR3aa: CASSKGEDRHYTDTQYF

abundance: -
d_gene: -
j_gene: TRBJ2-6
v_gene: TRBV5-1
CDR3nt: TGCGCCAGCAGCCCACTCCCAGGGGCCAACGTCCTGACTTTC
CDR3aa: CASSPLPGANVLTF

abundance: few
d_gene: -
j_gene: TRBJ2-1
v_gene: TRBV6-1
CDR3nt: TGTGCCAGCAGTGAAGGGTGGCAGGGTCCCTACAATGAGCAGTTCTTC
CDR3aa: CASSEGWQGPYNEQFF

abundance: -
d_gene: -
j_gene: TRBJ2-7
v_gene: TRBV18
CDR3nt: TGTGCCAGCTCACCACCTTTTGGCGGCTCCTACGAGCAGTACTTC
CDR3aa: CASSPPFGGSYEQYF

abundance: -
d_gene: -
j_gene: TRBJ2-5
v_gene: TRBV7-9
CDR3nt: TGTGCCAGCAGCCTTTTAGCTTTCGGAAAGAGGTTGGAGACCCAGTACTTC
CDR3aa: CASSLLAFGKRLETQYF

abundance: -
d_gene: TRBD2
j_gene: TRBJ2-7
v_gene: TRBV14
CDR3nt: TGTGCCAGCAGCCAAGAAGGACTAGCGGCTTTCTACGAGCAGTACTTC
CDR3aa: CASSQEGLAAFYEQYF

abundance: -
d_gene: -
j_gene: TRBJ2-1
v_gene: TRBV2
CDR3nt: TGTGCCAGCAGTACAGAATCCTACAATGAGCAGTTCTTC
CDR3aa: CASSTESYNEQFF

abundance: -
d_gene: TRBD2
j_gene: TRBJ2-3
v_gene: TRBV6-6
CDR3nt: TGTGCCAGCAGTTACCCTATGACTAGCGGGACAGATACGCAGTATTTT
CDR3aa: CASSYPMTSGTDTQYF

abundance: -
d_gene: -
j_gene: TRBJ2-5
v_gene: TRBV11-2
CDR3nt: TGTGCCAGCAGCTTAGGGCGAGGACAAGAGACCCAGTACTTC
CDR3aa: CASSLGRGQETQYF

abundance: -
d_gene: TRBD1
j_gene: TRBJ2-2
v_gene: TRBV19
CDR3nt: TGTGCCAGTCGCGGACAGGGGGCGCGGTTACTAGCTTTGCGGGAGCTGTTTTTT
CDR3aa: CASRGQGARLLALRELFF